The T cell receptor beta chain described here comes from a study of blood T cell repertoires in COVID-19. Turning to the study itself: Sites across the United States, Italy and Spain contributed samples from acute and convalescent COVID-19.

V lost 5 bases and J 0 bases, leaving 17 bases between the germline ends. CDR3 size: 17 residues. The germline gives CDR1 LNHDA, CDR2 SQIVND (reference sequence). Only in-frame clones appear in the TCRdb table, and some are missing; sequencing was by immunoSEQ multiplex PCR. The table shows roughly 97,000 clones, with roughly nine tenths occurring only once. V and J are TRBV19 and TRBJ1-3; TRBD1 might be the D (5 bases). What was sequenced was peripheral blood. This TCR was recovered from a man in his 60s with acute or convalescent COVID-19. The CDR3 coding sequence is TGTGCCAGTAGTCCGGACACGGCAGGTCTCTCTGGAAACACCATATATTTT. Residues: CASSPDTAGLSGNTIYF.